This T cell receptor (beta chain) stems from a study of siplizumab effects on memory and regulatory T cells. On this clone: The antigen is not known.

TCR templates numbering 80,000 to 100,000 were assayed per sample. The repertoire was sequenced with immunoSEQ multiplex PCR; TCRdb's copy has only in-frame clones and lacks some. The sample yields 70,000 to 95,000 clones, 70% to 90% seen once. Germline-derived CDR1 and CDR2 are LNHNV and YYDKDF (reference sequence). There are 13 residues in the CDR3. Trimming removed 5 bases from V and 10 bases from J, with 14 bases in between. General observations from the study: Alloreactive sequences traceable to unstimulated CD4+ memory cells declined significantly under siplizumab. The alloresponse seemed to draw substantially on naive T cells, which appeared more diverse than memory cells.

The sequencing input was CD4+ T cells sorted from blood. This receptor was obtained from a human donor in good health. The V call is TRBV15, the J call TRBJ1-4; tentatively, D is TRBD1 (6 bases). Here the CDR3 reads CATSGRVRGKLFF. The CDR3 DNA sequence: TGTGCCACCAGCGGTAGAGTCAGGGGAAAACTGTTTTTT.